These T cell receptor beta chains were read from a single sample in a study of PD-1 blockade in mismatch repair-deficient tumors. Only in-frame clones appear in the TCRdb table, and some are missing; sequencing was by immunoSEQ multiplex PCR. The sample consists of just under 80,000 clones, more than 80% of them appearing once. This specimen consisted of peripheral blood, obtained 44 weeks after starting pembrolizumab. The receptors here all came from an adult with mismatch repair-deficient cancer. CDR3s include the opening cysteine and the closing phenylalanine or tryptophan.

V: TRBV2
J: TRBJ2-5
CDR3: CASGQGARETQYF

V: TRBV5-6
J: TRBJ2-1
CDR3: CASSFLTGTANEQFF

V: TRBV2
J: TRBJ2-3
CDR3: CASSVADTQYF

V: TRBV7-9
J: TRBJ2-7
CDR3: CASSLALGQVSYEQYF

V: TRBV27
J: TRBJ2-6
CDR3: CASSLFFGAGGAGANVLTF

V: TRBV6-1
J: TRBJ2-2
CDR3: CASSDRVLNTGELFF

V: TRBV5-1
J: TRBJ1-2
CDR3: CASSLDLSDYGYTF

V: TRBV5-4
J: TRBJ2-5
CDR3: CASSRQRERFEETQYF

V: TRBV19
J: TRBJ2-3
CDR3: CASSINSEVEDTQYF

V: TRBV5-4
J: TRBJ2-1
CDR3: CASSLSRGYNEQFF

V: TRBV7-8
J: TRBJ2-1
CDR3: CASRPREHYNEQFF

V: TRBV5-4
J: TRBJ2-3
CDR3: CATRLQLRTDTQYF

V: TRBV7-9
J: TRBJ2-1
CDR3: CASSHQREQFF

V: TRBV7-8
J: TRBJ1-5
CDR3: CASRPSGNQPQHF

V: TRBV2
J: TRBJ1-4
CDR3: CASSDVNLGTGKLFF

V: TRBV6-5
J: TRBJ2-1
CDR3: CASSYSNDSEQFF

V: TRBV4-1
J: TRBJ1-1
CDR3: CASSLPGVTEAFF

V: TRBV6-5
J: TRBJ2-2
CDR3: CASSFGVGTGELFF

V: TRBV5-1
J: TRBJ2-7
CDR3: CASSLEGTYSDEQYF

V: TRBV9
J: TRBJ1-2
CDR3: CASSYPGTDYTF

V: TRBV5-4
J: TRBJ2-1
CDR3: CASSLVAGNEQFF

V: TRBV11-2
J: TRBJ2-7
CDR3: CASSLEVQGKNEQYF

V: TRBV4-2
J: TRBJ2-5
CDR3: CASSPAVLAGGAETQYF

V: TRBV25-1
J: TRBJ1-1
CDR3: CASSDPLGVNTEAFF

V: TRBV11-3
J: TRBJ1-2
CDR3: CASSPNPGYGYTF

V: TRBV11-2
J: TRBJ1-4
CDR3: CASSFRRGGEKLFF

V: TRBV7-9
J: TRBJ2-7
CDR3: CASSYGTSGYEQYF

V: TRBV30
J: TRBJ2-3
CDR3: CAWSLKTSRTDTQYF

V: TRBV19
J: TRBJ2-5
CDR3: CASRTGVTETQYF

V: TRBV11-1
J: TRBJ2-5
CDR3: CASGRQETQYF

V: TRBV7-2
J: TRBJ2-7
CDR3: CASSARTSGRGDEQYF

V: TRBV15
J: TRBJ2-2
CDR3: CATSRVQSTGELFF

V: TRBV11-3
J: TRBJ2-1
CDR3: CASSSYLAGGWNEQFF

V: TRBV11-2
J: TRBJ2-1
CDR3: CASSRGLAGTVSYNEQFF

V: TRBV7-2
J: TRBJ2-5
CDR3: CASSLGGLAGEETQYF

V: TRBV19
J: TRBJ1-5
CDR3: CASSAYRGGNQPQHF

V: TRBV7-7
J: TRBJ1-1
CDR3: CASSPGTPPRAFF

V: TRBV10-3
J: TRBJ2-7
CDR3: CAISGSTGNYEQYF

V: TRBV30
J: TRBJ2-2
CDR3: CAWRSSPDRAGELFF

V: TRBV18
J: TRBJ1-3
CDR3: CASSPLLTGAYSGNTIYF

V: TRBV7-6
J: TRBJ1-2
CDR3: CASSLVAGKGYTF

V: TRBV13
J: TRBJ2-7
CDR3: CASTTRSGRAAYEQYF

V: TRBV6-4
J: TRBJ2-3
CDR3: CASSVSGTGGADTQYF

V: TRBV4-1
J: TRBJ1-2
CDR3: CASSQVFGGPVLYGYTF

V: TRBV19
J: TRBJ1-1
CDR3: CASSYSATEAFF

V: TRBV4-2
J: TRBJ2-2
CDR3: CASSQEGAGGNTGELFF

V: TRBV5-4
J: TRBJ1-5
CDR3: CASSQDDVGGWGNQPQHF

V: TRBV18
J: TRBJ2-7
CDR3: CASSPLDRSYSYEQYF

V: TRBV6-4
J: TRBJ1-5
CDR3: CASSQGQGNQPQHF